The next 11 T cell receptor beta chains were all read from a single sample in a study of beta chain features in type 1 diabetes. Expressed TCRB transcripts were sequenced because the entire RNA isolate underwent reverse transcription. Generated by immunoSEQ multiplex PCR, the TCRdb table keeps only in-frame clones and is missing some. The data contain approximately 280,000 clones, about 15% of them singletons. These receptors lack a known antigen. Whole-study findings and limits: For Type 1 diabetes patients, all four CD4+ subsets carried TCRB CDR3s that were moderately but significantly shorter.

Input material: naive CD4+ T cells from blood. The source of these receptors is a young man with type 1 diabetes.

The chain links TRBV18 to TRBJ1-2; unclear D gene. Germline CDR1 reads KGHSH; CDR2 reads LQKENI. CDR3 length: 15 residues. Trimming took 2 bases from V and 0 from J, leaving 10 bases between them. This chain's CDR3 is CASSPLSRPNYGYTF. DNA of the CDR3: TGTGCCAGCTCACCATTGTCCAGGCCTAACTATGGCTACACCTTC.

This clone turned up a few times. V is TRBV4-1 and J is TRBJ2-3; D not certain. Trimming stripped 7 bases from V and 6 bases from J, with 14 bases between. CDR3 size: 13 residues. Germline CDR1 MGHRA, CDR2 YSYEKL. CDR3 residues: CASKASPWDTQYF. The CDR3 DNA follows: TGCGCCAGCAAAGCTTCCCCGTGGGATACGCAGTATTTT.

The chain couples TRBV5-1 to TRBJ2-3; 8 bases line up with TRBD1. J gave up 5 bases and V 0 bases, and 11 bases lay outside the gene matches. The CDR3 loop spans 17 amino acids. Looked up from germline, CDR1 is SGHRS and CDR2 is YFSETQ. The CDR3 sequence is CASSLVAGGAPLDTQYF. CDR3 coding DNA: TGCGCCAGCAGCTTGGTAGCAGGGGGCGCTCCCCTAGATACGCAGTATTTT.

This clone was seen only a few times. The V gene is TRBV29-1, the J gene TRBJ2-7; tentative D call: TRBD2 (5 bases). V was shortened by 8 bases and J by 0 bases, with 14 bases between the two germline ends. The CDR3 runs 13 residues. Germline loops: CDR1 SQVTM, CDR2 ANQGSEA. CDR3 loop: CSPRRRRSYEQYF. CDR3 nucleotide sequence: TGCAGCCCCCGGAGGCGGCGCTCCTACGAGCAGTACTTC.

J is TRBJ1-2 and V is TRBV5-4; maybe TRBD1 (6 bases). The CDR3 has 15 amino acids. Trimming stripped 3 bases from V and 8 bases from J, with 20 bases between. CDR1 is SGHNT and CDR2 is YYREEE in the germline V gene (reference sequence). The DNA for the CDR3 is TGTGCCAGCAGCTCCTACCTGACAGGATATATGGGCTACACCTTC. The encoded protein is CASSSYLTGYMGYTF.

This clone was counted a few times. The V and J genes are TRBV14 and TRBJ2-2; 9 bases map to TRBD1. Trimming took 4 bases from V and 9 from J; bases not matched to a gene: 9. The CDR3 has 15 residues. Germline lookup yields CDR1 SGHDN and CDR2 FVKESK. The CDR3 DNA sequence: TGTGCCAGCAGCCGGGGACAGGGTGTGGAGCGGGAGCTGTTTTTT. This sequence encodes CASSRGQGVERELFF.

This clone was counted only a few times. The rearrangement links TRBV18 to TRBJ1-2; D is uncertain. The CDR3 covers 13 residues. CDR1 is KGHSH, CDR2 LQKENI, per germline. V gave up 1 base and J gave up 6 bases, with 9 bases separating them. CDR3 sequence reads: CASSPRSGDGYTF. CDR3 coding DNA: TGTGCCAGCTCACCACGGTCCGGGGATGGCTACACCTTC.

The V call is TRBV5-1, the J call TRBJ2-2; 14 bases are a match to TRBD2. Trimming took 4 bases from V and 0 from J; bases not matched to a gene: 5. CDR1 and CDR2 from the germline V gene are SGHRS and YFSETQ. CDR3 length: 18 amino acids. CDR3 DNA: TGCGCCAGCAGCCCGGGGACTAGCGGGAGTTCGAACACCGGGGAGCTGTTTTTT. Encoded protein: CASSPGTSGSSNTGELFF.

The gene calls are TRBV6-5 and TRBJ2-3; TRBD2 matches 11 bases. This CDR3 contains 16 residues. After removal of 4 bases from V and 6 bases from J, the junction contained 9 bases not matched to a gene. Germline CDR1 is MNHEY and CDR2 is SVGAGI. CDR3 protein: CASSFSRASGRDTQYF. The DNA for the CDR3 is TGTGCCAGCAGTTTCTCCCGGGCTAGCGGGAGGGATACGCAGTATTTT.

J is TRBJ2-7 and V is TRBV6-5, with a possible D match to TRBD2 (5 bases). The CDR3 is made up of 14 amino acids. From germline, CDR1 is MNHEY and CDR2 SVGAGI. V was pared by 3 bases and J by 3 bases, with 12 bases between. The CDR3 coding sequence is TGTGCCAGCAGTTATGGTAACGCGGGCTACGAGCAGTACTTC. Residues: CASSYGNAGYEQYF.

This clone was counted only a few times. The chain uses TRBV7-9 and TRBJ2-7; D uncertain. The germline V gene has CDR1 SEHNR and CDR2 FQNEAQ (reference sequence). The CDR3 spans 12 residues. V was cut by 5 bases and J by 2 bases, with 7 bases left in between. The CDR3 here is CASSPLAYEQYF. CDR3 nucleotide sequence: TGTGCCAGCAGCCCCCTTGCCTACGAGCAGTACTTC. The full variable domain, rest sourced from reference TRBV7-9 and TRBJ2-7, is DTGVSQNPRHKITKRGQNVTFRCDPISEHNRLYWYRQTLGQGPEFLTYFQNEAQLEKSRLLSDRFSAERPKGSFSTLEIQRTEQGDSAMYLCASSPLAYEQYFGPGTRLTVT.